These 32 T cell receptor beta chains share one sample of origin, sequenced in a study of shared clonotypes between healthy human individuals. Using immunoSEQ multiplex PCR, the repertoire was profiled, and TCRdb retains in-frame clones only, with some absent. The sample consists of about 600,000 clones, roughly 98% of them appearing once. CD45RO-negative cells were positively selected for CCR7, leaving out terminally differentiated effector memory CD45RA+ cells. Input material: naive CD8+ T cells sorted from blood. The receptor source for this set is a man in his thirties or forties in good health.

The CDR3 bases are TGTGCCAGCAGCTTAGGAGCGGGGACTTATGGCTACACCTTC. It translates to CASSLGAGTYGYTF. The rearrangement joins TRBV13 to TRBJ1-2; D perhaps matches TRBD1 (5 bases). The CDR3 sequence is 14 residues long. The V end was cut by 0 bases, the J end by 5 bases, with 10 bases between. The germline V gene encodes CDR1 PRHDT and CDR2 FYEKMQ (reference sequence).

The chain employs TRBV9 and TRBJ2-7, with a tentative D call TRBD1 (5 bases). CDR1 is SGDLS and CDR2 is YYNGEE in the germline V gene. The CDR3 contains 14 residues. V lost 4 bases, J lost 2 bases, and 13 bases lay in between. This CDR3 is CASSPGHGAYEQYF. The CDR3 nucleotides read TGTGCCAGCAGCCCTGGACACGGAGCCTACGAGCAGTACTTC.

This clone was detected only a few times. The chain has TRBV5-1 and TRBJ2-7, with D perhaps TRBD1 or TRBD2 (5 bases each). This CDR3 is 14 amino acids long. Germline V gene data show CDR1 as SGHRS and CDR2 as YFSETQ. Trimming removed 4 bases at V and 7 bases at J, with 18 bases between. DNA of the CDR3: TGCGCCAGCAGCGGGACGACAGACTACGGGGAGCAGTACTTC. It yields the protein CASSGTTDYGEQYF.

This clone is a singleton in its sample. The chain combines TRBV7-9 with TRBJ2-1; TRBD1 matches at 9 bases. The CDR3 runs 13 residues. Trimming cost V 1 base and J 15 bases; bases outside gene matches: 7. Germline lookup yields CDR1 SEHNR and CDR2 FQNEAQ (reference sequence). In DNA, the CDR3 is TGTGCCAGCAGCTTAGGAAGCGAGGACAGGGGGTTCTTC. Translated, it gives CASSLGSEDRGFF.

The chain is built from TRBV28 and TRBJ1-2, with 11 nucleotides matching TRBD1. The CDR3 is 16 residues long. V was pared by 5 bases and J by 8 bases, with 13 bases of the junction left unmatched. Germline CDR1 MDHEN, CDR2 SYDVKM. CDR3 protein: CASSPLRTGGRGGYTF. DNA of the CDR3: TGTGCCAGCAGTCCGCTCCGGACAGGGGGCAGGGGGGGCTACACCTTC.

V is TRBV27 and J is TRBJ2-5; D gene ambiguous. The V gene's germline CDR1 is MNHEY and CDR2 SMNVEV (reference sequence). The V gene lost 6 bases and the J gene lost 6 bases, with 8 bases spanning the gap. This CDR3 has 11 residues. The CDR3 coding sequence is TGTGCCAGCAGGGGTAAAAAGACCCAGTACTTC. As protein: CASRGKKTQYF.

This chain uses TRBV11-3 with TRBJ2-1; 8 bases are a match to TRBD1. Looked up from germline, CDR1 is SGHNT and CDR2 is YENEEA. The ends lost 1 base at V and 7 bases at J; junction bases unmatched: 12. This CDR3 has 17 residues. The CDR3, as DNA: TGTGCCAGCAGCTTAGTTGGATATGGGACAGGAGGAAATGAGCAGTTCTTC. This sequence encodes CASSLVGYGTGGNEQFF.

The chain combines TRBV7-9 with TRBJ2-2, with D perhaps matching TRBD1 (8 bases). V was cut by 4 bases and J by 6 bases, with 18 bases left in between. The CDR3 has 16 residues. Germline CDR1 is SEHNR and CDR2 is FQNEAQ (reference sequence). CDR3 in amino acids: CASSSDRGREAGELFF. The CDR3 DNA reads TGTGCCAGCAGCTCAGACAGGGGTCGGGAGGCCGGGGAGCTGTTTTTT.

The V gene is TRBV29-1, the J gene TRBJ2-1, with 7 positions matching TRBD2. Unmatched junction bases numbered 6, after V lost 1 base and J lost 0 bases. This CDR3 is built from 16 residues. Germline lookup yields CDR1 SQVTM and CDR2 ANQGSEA. The CDR3: CSVEGSSGISYNEQFF. The CDR3 DNA reads as TGCAGCGTTGAAGGGTCGAGCGGGATCTCCTACAATGAGCAGTTCTTC.

V and J are TRBV19 and TRBJ2-7, with D uncertain. The CDR3 contains 14 residues. V lost 3 bases and J 4 bases, leaving 13 bases between the germline ends. CDR1 LNHDA and CDR2 SQIVND come from the germline V gene (reference sequence). The CDR3 sequence: CASSMSRSAYEQYF. CDR3 nucleotide sequence: TGTGCCAGTAGTATGTCTCGATCGGCATACGAGCAGTACTTC.

About this clone: Other DNA sequences in this sample translate to the same CDR3. This chain joins TRBV7-8 and TRBJ2-7, with TRBD1 as a possible D gene (6 bases). The CDR3 is made up of 14 amino acids. Deletions cut 3 bases from V and 2 bases from J, with 11 bases between. Germline lookup yields CDR1 SGHVS and CDR2 FQNEAQ. The DNA for the CDR3 is TGTGCCAGCAGCTTCCCCGGACAGACCTACGAGCAGTACTTC. Amino acids: CASSFPGQTYEQYF.

V and J are TRBV4-1 and TRBJ1-2, with 10 bases lining up with TRBD1. The junction had 5 bases not matched to a gene; V was cut back by 3 bases and J by 7 bases. The germline CDR1 and CDR2 sequences are MGHRA and YSYEKL. The length of the CDR3 is 14 residues. The chain's CDR3 is CASSHGDRGSGYTF. The CDR3 DNA sequence: TGCGCCAGCAGCCACGGGGACAGGGGAAGTGGCTACACCTTC.

The chain joins TRBV5-6 to TRBJ1-5; the D is unclear. Trimming left V 1 base short and J 4 bases short, with 9 bases between. The CDR3 consists of 14 residues. The V gene's germline CDR1 is SGHDT and CDR2 YYEEEE. The CDR3 DNA follows: TGTGCCAGCAGCTTGAAATCAAGGAATCAGCCCCAGCATTTT. Translated: CASSLKSRNQPQHF.

The gene calls are TRBV7-8 and TRBJ1-1; 11 bases are shared with TRBD1. Trimming removed 5 bases from V and 4 bases from J; junction bases left unmatched: 3. Germline V gene data show CDR1 as SGHVS and CDR2 as FQNEAQ. CDR3 length: 14 residues. CDR3 coding DNA: TGTGCCAGCAGCAGCGGGACAGGGGGCACTGAAGCTTTCTTT. Its translation: CASSSGTGGTEAFF.

This rearrangement joins TRBV7-9 to TRBJ1-3; D is uncertain. Trimming shortened V by 5 bases and J by 4 bases, and 9 bases separated the two germline ends. Germline CDR1 is SEHNR and CDR2 is FQNEAQ (reference sequence). This CDR3 is built from 13 residues. This CDR3 is CASSPGVGNTIYF. Here the CDR3 DNA reads TGTGCCAGCAGCCCCGGGGTAGGAAACACCATATATTTT. Combining the CDR3 with reference TRBV7-9 and TRBJ1-3 gives the whole variable domain DTGVSQNPRHKITKRGQNVTFRCDPISEHNRLYWYRQTLGQGPEFLTYFQNEAQLEKSRLLSDRFSAERPKGSFSTLEIQRTEQGDSAMYLCASSPGVGNTIYFGEGSWLTVV.

This chain connects TRBV27 to TRBJ1-1, with 9 bases identical to TRBD1. Germline CDR1 and CDR2: MNHEY and SMNVEV (reference sequence). V was clipped by 3 bases and J by 4 bases; unmatched bases: 3. There are 14 residues in the CDR3. CDR3 in amino acids: CASSFMGQGTEAFF. The CDR3 DNA sequence: TGTGCCAGCAGTTTTATGGGACAGGGCACTGAAGCTTTCTTT.

The chain carries TRBV2 and TRBJ2-1, with no clear D. Germline CDR1 reads SNHLY; CDR2 reads FYNNEI. Between the trimmed V and J ends, which lost 5 bases and 7 bases, there was a span of 9 bases. The CDR3 is 12 residues long. CDR3 in amino acids: CASSPVGNEQFF. DNA of the CDR3: TGTGCCAGCAGTCCGGTGGGGAATGAGCAGTTCTTC.

This chain links TRBV25-1 with TRBJ2-3; D gene ambiguous. Trimming left V 4 bases short and J 2 bases short, with 7 bases between. Germline loops: CDR1 MGHDK, CDR2 SYGVNS. The CDR3 has 13 residues. The CDR3 DNA reads TGTGCCAGCAGTGTGGGGTCCACAGATACGCAGTATTTT. Its translation: CASSVGSTDTQYF.

V usage is TRBV9 and J usage is TRBJ1-4; 7 bases match TRBD1. J was trimmed by 2 bases and V by 1 base; bases with no gene match: 5. Germline V CDR1 and CDR2: SGDLS, YYNGEE. The CDR3 has 16 residues. The CDR3 loop is CASSVRTGLTNEKLFF. CDR3 in DNA: TGTGCCAGCAGCGTAAGGACAGGTCTCACTAATGAAAAACTGTTTTTT.

Turning to this clone: Other DNA sequences in this sample translate to the same CDR3. The chain carries TRBV29-1 and TRBJ2-7, with D perhaps TRBD2 (6 bases). CDR1 and CDR2 (germline): SQVTM, ANQGSEA. Trimming removed 2 bases from V and 3 bases from J, with 8 bases in between. There are 12 residues in the CDR3. CDR3 coding DNA: TGCAGCGTTGAATTGGGGGGCTACGAGCAGTACTTC. Translation gives CSVELGGYEQYF.

With regard to this clone: The same CDR3 arises from other DNA sequences in this sample as well. The chain employs TRBV27 and TRBJ1-5, with a possible D match to TRBD1 (6 bases). Looked up from germline, CDR1 is MNHEY and CDR2 is SMNVEV (reference sequence). Trimming cost V 5 bases and J 4 bases, with 6 bases left between them. The CDR3 sequence is 12 residues long. CDR3 loop: CASSTGNQPQHF. In DNA, the CDR3 is TGTGCCAGCAGTACAGGGAATCAGCCCCAGCATTTT.

J is TRBJ1-3 and V is TRBV5-1, with TRBD1 as a possible D gene (6 bases). This CDR3 comprises 13 residues. Between the trimmed V and J ends, which lost 7 bases and 1 base, there was a span of 9 bases. CDR1 is SGHRS and CDR2 is YFSETQ in the germline V gene. CDR3 region: CASHDRSGNTIYF. Written as DNA, the CDR3 is TGCGCCAGCCATGACAGGTCTGGAAACACCATATATTTT.

V is TRBV6-4 and J is TRBJ2-1; no clear D. V was trimmed by 3 bases and J by 9 bases, leaving 15 bases between them. In germline, CDR1 is MRHNA, CDR2 SNTAGT. CDR3 length equals 14 residues. The CDR3 DNA sequence: TGTGCCAGCAGTGAAGTAGCACCCCCAGGTGAGCAGTTCTTC. Residues: CASSEVAPPGEQFF.

The rearrangement joins TRBV15 to TRBJ1-1; the D is unclear. This CDR3 region has 14 residues. Germline V gene data show CDR1 as LNHNV and CDR2 as YYDKDF (reference sequence). V was shortened by 1 base and J by 1 base, with 7 bases between the two germline ends. CDR3 region: CATSRVEQNTEAFF. CDR3 coding DNA: TGTGCCACCAGCAGAGTAGAACAGAACACTGAAGCTTTCTTT.

This chain joins TRBV28 and TRBJ2-5; 13 nucleotides agree with TRBD2. Germline-derived CDR1 and CDR2 are MDHEN and SYDVKM. This CDR3 has 17 residues. The ends lost 3 bases at V and 4 bases at J; junction bases unmatched: 8. The CDR3 DNA sequence: TGTGCCAGCAGTTTGGAAACTACTAGCGGGAGGGGAGAGACCCAGTACTTC. This gives the protein CASSLETTSGRGETQYF.

The chain has TRBV14 and TRBJ2-2; D is undetermined. This CDR3 region has 16 residues. Trimming removed 4 bases from V and 0 bases from J, with 12 bases in between. Germline-derived CDR1 and CDR2 are SGHDN and FVKESK. The CDR3 coding sequence is TGTGCCAGCAGCCGCAGCAGCTGGCCGAACACCGGGGAGCTGTTTTTT. This translates into CASSRSSWPNTGELFF.

The chain carries TRBV19 and TRBJ1-1, with D hard to call. From germline, CDR1 is LNHDA and CDR2 SQIVND (reference sequence). Trimming shortened V by 3 bases and J by 0 bases, and 5 bases separated the two germline ends. This CDR3 contains 13 residues. The CDR3 DNA reads as TGTGCCAGTAGTATGGCAGTGAACACTGAAGCTTTCTTT. Its protein is CASSMAVNTEAFF. The full variable domain, its missing parts supplied by reference TRBV19 and TRBJ1-1, is DGGITQSPKYLFRKEGQNVTLSCEQNLNHDAMYWYRQDPGQGLRLIYYSQIVNDFQKGDIAEGYSVSREKKESFPLTVTSAQKNPTAFYLCASSMAVNTEAFFGQGTRLTVV.

This clone was found once. J is TRBJ2-2 and V is TRBV6-1; D gene uncertain. CDR1 and CDR2 from the germline V gene are MNHNS and SASEGT. Trimming took 2 bases from V and 4 from J, leaving 5 bases between them. The CDR3 is made up of 13 amino acids. The CDR3 DNA reads as TGTGCCAGCAGTGAATCGCTCACCGGGGAGCTGTTTTTT. This codes for CASSESLTGELFF.

The J gene is TRBJ1-1, the V gene TRBV7-8; possibly TRBD1 for D (5 bases). The V end lost 4 bases, the J end lost 0 bases, and 12 bases lay between the germline ends. CDR1 and CDR2 from the germline V gene are SGHVS and FQNEAQ. CDR3 size: 15 residues. CDR3 sequence: CASSSGPGLNTEAFF. CDR3 nucleotides: TGTGCCAGCAGCTCCGGCCCGGGGCTGAACACTGAAGCTTTCTTT.

The chain recombines TRBV9 with TRBJ1-5; D not resolved. The germline V gene encodes CDR1 SGDLS and CDR2 YYNGEE. The CDR3 is 15 amino acids. Trimming stripped 3 bases from V and 0 bases from J, with 10 bases between. The CDR3 loop reads CASSAQEYSNQPQHF. As DNA, the CDR3 is TGTGCCAGCAGCGCCCAGGAGTATAGCAATCAGCCCCAGCATTTT.

The genes are TRBV5-1 and TRBJ2-1, with TRBD2 matching over 14 bases. The CDR3 contains 19 residues. CDR1 and CDR2 (germline): SGHRS, YFSETQ. V was clipped by 4 bases and J by 5 bases; unmatched bases: 14. CDR3 in DNA: TGCGCCAGCAGCGGGGGACTAGCGGGAGTTTCCCATTATGACAATGAGCAGTTCTTC. Protein sequence: CASSGGLAGVSHYDNEQFF.

The CDR3 spells CASSFFAGVSYEQYF. The CDR3 DNA follows: TGTGCCAGCAGCTTTTTTGCAGGGGTCTCCTACGAGCAGTACTTC. This sequence joins TRBV11-2 and TRBJ2-7, with D possibly matching TRBD1 (6 bases). Germline V CDR1 and CDR2: SGHAT, FQNNGV. The CDR3 runs 15 residues. V lost 3 bases and J lost 0, with 12 bases in between. Combining the CDR3 with reference TRBV11-2 and TRBJ2-7 gives the whole variable domain EAGVAQSPRYKIIEKRQSVAFWCNPISGHATLYWYQQILGQGPKLLIQFQNNGVVDDSQLPKDRFSAERLKGVDSTLKIQPAKLEDSAVYLCASSFFAGVSYEQYFGPGTRLTVT.